These 21 T cell receptor beta chains came from one sample sequenced in a study of blood T cell repertoires in COVID-19. Only in-frame clones appear in the TCRdb table, and some are missing; sequencing was by immunoSEQ multiplex PCR. The table lists about 400,000 clones, 85% to 90% of them singletons. What was sequenced was peripheral blood. The receptors were sampled from a human donor in a cohort sampled during active COVID-19.

The rearrangement links TRBV6-1 to TRBJ2-1; a weak D match, TRBD1 (6 bases). This CDR3 has 16 residues. Germline V gives CDR1 MNHNS, CDR2 SASEGT. Trimming removed 4 bases from V and 4 bases from J, with 17 bases in between. The CDR3 DNA sequence: TGTGCCAGCAGTGGTGGACAGACCACCCTTTACAATGAGCAGTTCTTC. Translation: CASSGGQTTLYNEQFF.

This chain links TRBV20-1 with TRBJ1-1; no reliable D call. The V end was cut by 6 bases, the J end by 6 bases, with 8 bases between. Germline V gene data show CDR1 as DFQATT and CDR2 as SNEGSKA (reference sequence). This CDR3 comprises 10 residues. The CDR3 sequence is CSAGGSEAFF. The DNA of the CDR3 is TGCAGTGCAGGAGGTTCTGAAGCTTTCTTT.

The CDR3 DNA follows: TGCGCCAGCAGCCAAGATCCCTGGGAGGCAGGTGCCACTGAAGCTTTCTTT. Translating gives CASSQDPWEAGATEAFF. V usage is TRBV4-1 and J usage is TRBJ1-1, with unresolved D. The CDR3 runs 17 residues. The V gene's germline CDR1 is MGHRA and CDR2 YSYEKL. The V gene lost 0 bases and the J gene lost 4 bases, with 18 bases spanning the gap.

This clone was recorded only once. V usage is TRBV11-2 and J usage is TRBJ1-1; weak D call: TRBD1 (6 bases). Deletions cut 3 bases from V and 1 base from J, with 9 bases between. Germline V CDR1 and CDR2: SGHAT, FQNNGV. This CDR3 comprises 14 residues. In DNA form, the CDR3 reads TGTGCCAGCAGCTTCCAGGGGAGGAACACTGAAGCTTTCTTT. It is translated as CASSFQGRNTEAFF.

The chain uses TRBV11-3 and TRBJ2-1; 13 nucleotides match TRBD2. This CDR3 has 15 residues. Germline CDR1 is SGHNT and CDR2 is YENEEA. Trimming removed 5 bases from V and 7 bases from J; junction bases left unmatched: 5. In nucleotides, the CDR3 is TGTGCCAGCAGCCCCGGACTAGCGGGAGAAAATGAGCAGTTCTTC. The encoded protein is CASSPGLAGENEQFF.

The V and J genes are TRBV20-1 and TRBJ2-5, with 11 bases lining up with TRBD2. This CDR3 contains 14 residues. Germline loops: CDR1 DFQATT, CDR2 SNEGSKA (reference sequence). The J segment lost 5 bases and the V segment lost 3 bases, leaving 5 bases of the junction unmatched. CDR3: CSASSGRAWETQYF. In DNA, the CDR3 is TGCAGTGCTAGTAGCGGGAGGGCCTGGGAGACCCAGTACTTC.

The CDR3 bases are TGTGCCAGCAGCGGACTAGCGGGAGGGCGTGGGTACCAAGAGACCCAGTACTTC. Translating gives CASSGLAGGRGYQETQYF. The rearrangement joins TRBV2 to TRBJ2-5, with 15 nucleotides matching TRBD2. Per germline, CDR1 SNHLY and CDR2 FYNNEI. J was trimmed by 0 bases and V by 6 bases; bases with no gene match: 8. This CDR3 has 18 amino acids.

V usage is TRBV5-4 and J usage is TRBJ2-7, with 8 positions matching TRBD1. The CDR3 runs 14 residues. From germline, CDR1 is SGHNT and CDR2 YYREEE (reference sequence). Germline trimming cut 4 bases from V and 6 bases from J; bases unmatched to any gene: 9. This CDR3 is CASSPRTGIPEQYF. CDR3 nucleotides: TGTGCCAGCAGCCCCCGGACAGGGATTCCCGAGCAGTACTTC.

CDR3 amino acids: CASSRDIRSYGYTF. The CDR3 DNA reads TGTGCCAGCAGCCGGGACATCCGGTCCTATGGCTACACCTTC. V gene TRBV6-5 combines with J gene TRBJ1-2, with TRBD1 as a possible D gene (6 bases). CDR3 length equals 14 residues. Trimming cost V 6 bases and J 4 bases, with 15 bases left between them. Germline V gene sequence: CDR1 MNHEY, CDR2 SVGAGI.

This rearrangement joins TRBV10-3 to TRBJ1-2, with D hard to call. The length of the CDR3 is 12 residues. CDR1 and CDR2 (germline): ENHRY, SYGVKD. V lost 10 bases and J 4 bases, leaving 13 bases between the germline ends. The DNA for the CDR3 is TGTGCCACCAAGAGTGGGCGCTATGGCTACACCTTC. Protein: CATKSGRYGYTF.

The chain links TRBV6-2 or TRBV6-3 to TRBJ2-7, with D maybe TRBD1 (5 bases). Germline CDR1 MNHEY, CDR2 SVGEGT. Trimming left V 6 bases short and J 4 bases short, with 13 bases between. The CDR3 runs 13 residues. CDR3 amino acids: CASSRQILYEQYF. The CDR3 DNA is TGTGCCAGCAGCCGACAGATACTTTACGAGCAGTACTTC.

V and J are TRBV6-1 and TRBJ2-6, with no clear D. Germline CDR1 is MNHNS and CDR2 is SASEGT. V lost 0 bases, J lost 2 bases, and 5 bases lay in between. There are 15 residues in the CDR3. The CDR3 DNA is TGTGCCAGCAGTGAAGCTACTACTGGGGCCAACGTCCTGACTTTC. Translated, it gives CASSEATTGANVLTF.

The chain combines TRBV9 with TRBJ1-4; D unresolved. V was clipped by 4 bases and J by 5 bases, with 15 bases between them. The CDR3 consists of 15 residues. Germline CDR1 is SGDLS and CDR2 is YYNGEE. The CDR3 reads CASSPSWRENEKLFF. The CDR3 nucleotides are TGTGCCAGCAGCCCCTCGTGGAGGGAAAATGAAAAACTGTTTTTT. The full variable domain, in which reference TRBV9 and TRBJ1-4 provide the parts outside the CDR3, is DSGVTQTPKHLITATGQRVTLRCSPRSGDLSVYWYQQSLDQGLQFLIQYYNGEERAKGNILERFSAQQFPDLHSELNLSSLELGDSALYFCASSPSWRENEKLFFGSGTQLSVL.

This clone was seen more than once but under ten times. The J gene is TRBJ1-4, the V gene TRBV18, with 7 bases matching TRBD1. The CDR3 covers 16 residues. Trimming took 5 bases from V and 4 from J; bases not matched to a gene: 10. Germline values: CDR1 KGHSH, CDR2 LQKENI. CDR3 protein: CASSWTGQRYNEKLFF. As DNA, the CDR3 is TGTGCCAGCTCATGGACAGGCCAACGCTATAATGAAAAACTGTTTTTT.

The chain carries TRBV18 and TRBJ2-1; tentatively, D is TRBD1 (6 bases). The CDR3 extends over 16 amino acids. Trimming took 2 bases from V and 0 from J, leaving 11 bases between them. Germline-derived CDR1 and CDR2 are KGHSH and LQKENI. CDR3 nucleotide sequence: TGTGCCAGCTCACCAGGACAGCCGGGCTCCTACAATGAGCAGTTCTTC. Encoded protein: CASSPGQPGSYNEQFF.

This sequence joins TRBV6-6 and TRBJ2-5; weak D call: TRBD2 (5 bases). Looked up from germline, CDR1 is MNHNY and CDR2 is SVGAGI (reference sequence). The CDR3 has 14 amino acids. V lost 2 bases, J lost 4 bases, and 11 bases lay in between. Written as DNA, the CDR3 is TGTGCCAGCAGTTACGCGGGTCAGAGAGAGACCCAGTACTTC. Translation gives CASSYAGQRETQYF.

This sequence joins TRBV7-9 and TRBJ2-3; D is undetermined. Looked up from germline, CDR1 is SEHNR and CDR2 is FQNEAQ (reference sequence). Trimming took off 3 bases at V and 0 bases at J, with 10 bases between the two ends. The CDR3 is 15 amino acids. The CDR3 loop reads CASSFFGFSTDTQYF. The CDR3 DNA reads TGTGCCAGCAGCTTCTTCGGTTTTAGCACAGATACGCAGTATTTT.

V usage is TRBV27 and J usage is TRBJ2-1; TRBD1 is a possible D gene (5 bases). In germline, CDR1 is MNHEY, CDR2 SMNVEV (reference sequence). This CDR3 contains 15 residues. The V end was cut by 10 bases, the J end by 6 bases, with 22 bases between. The CDR3 protein is CATSTRAFIANEQFF. Here the CDR3 DNA reads TGTGCCACCTCAACCAGGGCTTTTATAGCCAATGAGCAGTTCTTC.

The rearrangement uses TRBV29-1 and TRBJ2-3; TRBD1 is a possible D gene (5 bases). The V end lost 1 base, the J end lost 3 bases, and 8 bases lay between the germline ends. The CDR3 runs to 13 residues. Germline lookup yields CDR1 SQVTM and CDR2 ANQGSEA. The CDR3 region has the DNA TGCAGCGTTGAAGTATCAGGGACAGATACGCAGTATTTT. Its translation is CSVEVSGTDTQYF.

This chain joins TRBV6-5 and TRBJ1-4; D is unclear. Trimming cost V 0 bases and J 0 bases, with 5 bases left between them. The CDR3 spans 15 residues. Germline V gives CDR1 MNHEY, CDR2 SVGAGI. CDR3 sequence: CASSYSAATNEKLFF. The DNA of the CDR3 is TGTGCCAGCAGTTACTCGGCGGCAACTAATGAAAAACTGTTTTTT.

V usage is TRBV5-8 and J usage is TRBJ1-1; 7 bases fit TRBD1. Germline V lookup: CDR1 SGHTS, CDR2 YDEGEE. V lost 5 bases to trimming and J lost 1 base; unmatched junction nucleotides: 8. This CDR3 has 15 amino acids. DNA of the CDR3: TGTGCCAGCAGTACAGGGGTAATTGCGAACACTGAAGCTTTCTTT. Its protein product is CASSTGVIANTEAFF.